The rows below give T cell receptor beta chains drawn from one sample of a study of blood T cell repertoires in COVID-19. Sequencing was performed with immunoSEQ multiplex PCR; in TCRdb, only in-frame clones are kept and a portion is missing. The top ten clones hold approximately 11% of a sample with 52,000 or so clones, almost 85% of them seen once. Sequencing was performed on peripheral blood. These TCRs come from a human donor in a cohort sampled during active COVID-19. Each CDR3 is given with its conserved first and last residue. Each record gives: V gene, clone size, CDR3 protein. Not every row has a clone size; where given, it reads once, few, many or a size class.

>TRBV29-1|once
CSVEPTSAETQYF
>TRBV5-1|.
CASSSRGGRAEAFF
>TRBV7-2|.
CASSQGTAGETQYF
>TRBV3-1/TRBV3-2|.
CASSPLNRASGRAGEQYF
>TRBV6-5|few
CASSYSSGFSGNTIYF
>TRBV18|once
CASSSNSGANVLTF
>TRBV10-3|.
CAIRGLGNTEAFF
>TRBV27|.
CAKPRLAGGETQYF
>TRBV7-2|.
CASSLNRGNTEAFF
>TRBV30|.
CAWSVASAQRYTEAFF
>TRBV28|.
CASVGAASYEQYF
>TRBV4-2|.
CASSQEEVRERRFF
>TRBV7-9|.
CASSLLLAEGSPLHF
>TRBV9|.
CASSPGGVSYEQYF
>TRBV2|.
CASSGPGQGARYGYTF
>TRBV4-3|.
CASSQDLAGGTDTQYF
>TRBV7-2|.
CASSPAVAKNIQYF
>TRBV6-5|.
CASSPLGTSQETQYF
>TRBV9|once
CASSVGVEGSPLHF
>TRBV7-7|.
CASSPGLSETQYF
>TRBV4-3|.
CASSQDQLASGDADTQYF
>TRBV6-5|few
CASTPSGTPHEQYF
>TRBV7-2|.
CASSEPGQGAYGYTF
>TRBV4-1|.
CASSPITRTNEQFF
>TRBV7-6|once
CASSFRTGGRDTIYF
>TRBV25-1|.
CASSRRAGGPHEQYF
>TRBV7-9|.
CASSSRQGAQEQYF
>TRBV30|.
CAWSDWTGAAGELFF
>TRBV5-6|.
CASSLGGGTGLRNYEQYF
>TRBV7-8|.
CASSPHRTNEKLFF
>TRBV5-1|few
CASRPRTSGSGGELFF
>TRBV9|.
CASSVGTGRGTEAFF
>TRBV3-1/TRBV3-2|few
CASSQDAVRGREQYF
>TRBV10-3|few
CATAWSSYNSPLHF
>TRBV4-3|.
CASSQASGSRDTQYF
>TRBV6-6|.
CASSYPTGRGNQPQHF
>TRBV4-3|.
CASSQLSANSPLHF
>TRBV9|.
CASSPQQGCYEQYF
>TRBV10-3|.
CASSSGGQETQYF
>TRBV9|.
CASSVAGDSYNEQFF
>TRBV12-3/TRBV12-4|few
CASTTGWVTEAFF
>TRBV5-5|once
CASSLVSGDPFF
>TRBV19|.
CASREQGASYEQYF
>TRBV24-1|.
CATRGTGVAEAFF
>TRBV11-2|once
CASSLDGGPPYEQYF
>TRBV5-5|.
CASSLRQGASYEQYF
>TRBV9|.
CASSARTGLSEQYF
>TRBV7-3|.
CASSSNTGELFF
>TRBV25-1|.
CASSEYRGTNYNEQFF
>TRBV6-2/TRBV6-3|.
CASSSRGQGNQPQHF
>TRBV29-1|once
CSVRRQGGTEAFF